This TCR beta chain was found in a study of blood T cell repertoires in COVID-19. Study-wide context: The origin of the acute and convalescent COVID-19 samples was the United States, Italy and Spain. The cDNA or gDNA used as material had been derived from T cells, B-cell-depleted T cells, or PBMCs.

Deletions cut 0 bases from V and 2 bases from J, with 10 bases between. Germline V gene data show CDR1 as SGHTA and CDR2 as FQGTGA. CDR3 length: 15 residues. Under the authors' procedure: Reference gene primer amplification gave nucleated cell count estimates. Measured with immunoSEQ multiplex PCR; TCRdb has only the in-frame clones, and not every one. V and J calls and clone size follow that table, whereas D and trimming were derived from the DNA. Of some 240,000 clones in the sample, around 84% were seen once. The V gene is TRBV7-3, the J gene TRBJ1-1; D unresolved. The receptor was isolated from a woman aged 40-49 years who had recovered from COVID-19. Sequencing was performed on peripheral blood. CDR3 protein: CASSLTAAGNTEAFF. CDR3 sequence (DNA): TGTGCCAGCAGCTTAACAGCTGCGGGAAACACTGAAGCTTTCTTT.